The table lists the clone carrying this TCR beta chain with a few counts. Antigen specificity is unknown. This sample is part of a study of response to subunit inactivated influenza vaccine. Notes on the study in general: Authors suggested that a seasonal influenza vaccination recruits few new T cells each time.

This CDR3 has 15 amino acids. CDR1 is MNHEY, CDR2 SVGAGI, per germline. V lost 2 bases, J lost 7 bases, and 4 bases stayed unmatched. MiXCR, applied by TCRdb to the RT-PCR reads, yields one record per CDR3 protein. The sample shows about 190,000 distinct CDR3 sequences, around an eighth of them seen only once. The receptor was isolated from a man in his fifties or sixties who received an inactivated influenza vaccine. The genes are TRBV6-5 and TRBJ2-2; 10 positions agree with TRBD1. The specimen comprised CD8+ T cells sorted from PBMCs, sampled more than 4 days after vaccination. The DNA for the CDR3 is TGTGCCAGCAGTTACGACAGGGGGCTCAGCGGGGAGCTGTTTTTT. Residues: CASSYDRGLSGELFF.